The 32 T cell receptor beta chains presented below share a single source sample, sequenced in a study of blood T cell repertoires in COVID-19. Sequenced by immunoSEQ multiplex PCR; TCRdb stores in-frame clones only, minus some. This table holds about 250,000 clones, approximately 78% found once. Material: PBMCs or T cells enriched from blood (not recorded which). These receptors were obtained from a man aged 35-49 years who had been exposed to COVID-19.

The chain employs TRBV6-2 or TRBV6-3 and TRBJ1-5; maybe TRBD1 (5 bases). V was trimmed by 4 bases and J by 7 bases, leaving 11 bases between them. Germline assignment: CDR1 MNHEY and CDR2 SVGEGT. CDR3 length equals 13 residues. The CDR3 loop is CASSFQGSQPQHF. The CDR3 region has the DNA TGTGCCAGCAGTTTTCAGGGAAGCCAGCCCCAGCATTTT.

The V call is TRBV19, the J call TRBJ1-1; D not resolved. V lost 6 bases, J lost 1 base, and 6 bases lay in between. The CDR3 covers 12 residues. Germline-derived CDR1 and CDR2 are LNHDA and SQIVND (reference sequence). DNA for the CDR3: TGTGCCAGTAGCGGAGAGAACACTGAAGCTTTCTTT. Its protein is CASSGENTEAFF.

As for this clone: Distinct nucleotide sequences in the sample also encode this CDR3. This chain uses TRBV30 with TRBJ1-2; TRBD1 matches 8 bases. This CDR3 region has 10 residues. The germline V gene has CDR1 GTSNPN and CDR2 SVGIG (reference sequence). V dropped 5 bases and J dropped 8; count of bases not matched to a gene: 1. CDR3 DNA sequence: TGTGCCTGGGACAGGGGCGGCTACACCTTC. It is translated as CAWDRGGYTF.

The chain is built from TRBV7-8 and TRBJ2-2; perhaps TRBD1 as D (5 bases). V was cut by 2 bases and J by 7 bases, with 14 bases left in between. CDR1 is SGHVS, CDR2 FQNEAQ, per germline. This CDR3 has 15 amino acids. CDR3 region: CASSLQSGSIGELFF. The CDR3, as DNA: TGTGCCAGCAGCTTACAGTCAGGGTCCATCGGGGAGCTGTTTTTT.

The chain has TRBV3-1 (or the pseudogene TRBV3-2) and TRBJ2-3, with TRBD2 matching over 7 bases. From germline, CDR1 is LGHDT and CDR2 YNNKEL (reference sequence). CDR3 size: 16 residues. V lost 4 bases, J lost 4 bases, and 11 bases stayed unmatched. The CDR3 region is CASSPRYGSGPDTQYF. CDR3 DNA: TGTGCCAGCAGCCCTCGTTATGGTAGCGGGCCAGATACGCAGTATTTT.

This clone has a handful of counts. CDR3 protein: CASSLAGGGGNSPLHF. The CDR3 DNA sequence: TGTGCCAGCAGCTTAGCGGGGGGAGGTGGTAATTCACCCCTCCACTTT. The chain has TRBV7-9 and TRBJ1-6, with D possibly matching TRBD1 (5 bases). The CDR3 consists of 16 residues. The V end lost 0 bases, the J end lost 6 bases, and 12 bases lay between the germline ends. Germline loops: CDR1 SEHNR, CDR2 FQNEAQ (reference sequence).

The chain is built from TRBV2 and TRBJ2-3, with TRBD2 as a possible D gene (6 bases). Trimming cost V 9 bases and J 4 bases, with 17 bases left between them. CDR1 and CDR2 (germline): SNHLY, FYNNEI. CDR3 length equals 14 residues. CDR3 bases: TGTGCCAGGGACATAGCGGCCAGGTCAGATACGCAGTATTTT. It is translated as CARDIAARSDTQYF.

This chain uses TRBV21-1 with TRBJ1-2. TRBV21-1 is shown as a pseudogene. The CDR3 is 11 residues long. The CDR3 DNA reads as TGTGCCAGCAGCAAAGGCGGTGGCTACACCTTC. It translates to CASSKGGGYTF.

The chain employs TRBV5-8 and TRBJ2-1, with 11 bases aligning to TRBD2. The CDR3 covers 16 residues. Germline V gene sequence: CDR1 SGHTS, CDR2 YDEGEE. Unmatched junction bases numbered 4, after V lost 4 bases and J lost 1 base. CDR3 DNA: TGTGCCAGCAGCCGTAGCGGGAGGGCGTCCTACAATGAGCAGTTCTTC. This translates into CASSRSGRASYNEQFF.

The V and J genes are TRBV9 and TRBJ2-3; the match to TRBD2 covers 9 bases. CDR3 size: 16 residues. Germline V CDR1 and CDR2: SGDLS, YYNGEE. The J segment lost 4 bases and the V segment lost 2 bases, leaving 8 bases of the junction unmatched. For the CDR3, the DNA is TGTGCCAGCAGCGTCTCGGCGGGAGGGCCTGCAGATACGCAGTATTTT. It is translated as CASSVSAGGPADTQYF.

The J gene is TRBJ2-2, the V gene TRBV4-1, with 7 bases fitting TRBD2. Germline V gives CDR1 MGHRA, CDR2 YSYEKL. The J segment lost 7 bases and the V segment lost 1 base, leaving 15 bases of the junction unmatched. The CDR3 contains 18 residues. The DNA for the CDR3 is TGCGCCAGCAGCCAAGGGGGCCAAGGGGCGGGAGTTAGCGGGGAGCTGTTTTTT. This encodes CASSQGGQGAGVSGELFF.

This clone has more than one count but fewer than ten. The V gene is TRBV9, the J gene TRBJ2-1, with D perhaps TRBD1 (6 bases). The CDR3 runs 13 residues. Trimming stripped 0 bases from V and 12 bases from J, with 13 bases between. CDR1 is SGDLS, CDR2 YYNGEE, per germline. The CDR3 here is CASSVAGVAVQFF. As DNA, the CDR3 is TGTGCCAGCAGCGTAGCAGGGGTAGCTGTGCAGTTCTTC.

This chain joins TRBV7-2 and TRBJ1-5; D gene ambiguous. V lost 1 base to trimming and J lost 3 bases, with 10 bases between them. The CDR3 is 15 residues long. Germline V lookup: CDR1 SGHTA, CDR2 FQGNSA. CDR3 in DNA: TGTGCCAGCAGCTTAGTCGAGGGTTACAATCAGCCCCAGCATTTT. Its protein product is CASSLVEGYNQPQHF.

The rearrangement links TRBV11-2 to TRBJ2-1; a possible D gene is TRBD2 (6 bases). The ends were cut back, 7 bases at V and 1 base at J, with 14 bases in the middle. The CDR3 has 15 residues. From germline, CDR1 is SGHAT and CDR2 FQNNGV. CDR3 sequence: CASNLGRSSYNEQFF. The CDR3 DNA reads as TGTGCCAGCAATTTGGGGAGGTCATCCTACAATGAGCAGTTCTTC.

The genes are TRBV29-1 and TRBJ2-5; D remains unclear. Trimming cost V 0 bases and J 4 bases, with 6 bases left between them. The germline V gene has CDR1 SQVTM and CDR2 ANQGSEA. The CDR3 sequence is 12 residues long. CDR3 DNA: TGCAGCGTTGAAGACGTTGTAGAGACCCAGTACTTC. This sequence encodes CSVEDVVETQYF.

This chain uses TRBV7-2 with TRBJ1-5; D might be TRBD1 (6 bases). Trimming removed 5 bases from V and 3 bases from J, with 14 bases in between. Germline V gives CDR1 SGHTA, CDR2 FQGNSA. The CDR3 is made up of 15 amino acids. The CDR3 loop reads CASSLRGLDNQPQHF. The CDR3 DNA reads TGTGCCAGCAGCCTGCGGGGGCTCGACAATCAGCCCCAGCATTTT.

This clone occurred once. The CDR3 region is CSVEDRAGGYTF. DNA for the CDR3: TGCAGCGTAGAGGACAGGGCTGGTGGCTACACCTTC. This rearrangement joins TRBV29-1 to TRBJ1-2; 8 bases line up with TRBD1. This CDR3 is 12 amino acids long. The germline CDR1 and CDR2 sequences are SQVTM and ANQGSEA. With 6 bases clipped from V and 7 bases from J, the junction kept 7 bases outside the gene matches.

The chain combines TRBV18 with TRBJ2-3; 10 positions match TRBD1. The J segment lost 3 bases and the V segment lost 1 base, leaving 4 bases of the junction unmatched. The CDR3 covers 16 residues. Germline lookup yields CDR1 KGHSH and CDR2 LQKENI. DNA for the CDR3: TGTGCCAGCTCACCACAAGACAGGGGGCCAACAGATACGCAGTATTTT. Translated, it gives CASSPQDRGPTDTQYF.

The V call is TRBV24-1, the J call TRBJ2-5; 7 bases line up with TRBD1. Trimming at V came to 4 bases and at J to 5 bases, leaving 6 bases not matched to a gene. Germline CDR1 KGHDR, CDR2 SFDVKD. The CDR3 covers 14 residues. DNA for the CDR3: TGTGCCACCAGTGAGGAGACAGGGCCGGAGACCCAGTACTTC. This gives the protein CATSEETGPETQYF.

This CDR3 is CASSIFGQSTDTQYF. The DNA of the CDR3 is TGTGCCAGTAGTATCTTCGGACAGTCGACAGATACGCAGTATTTT. The chain joins TRBV19 to TRBJ2-3; weak D call: TRBD1 (6 bases). The CDR3 is 15 residues long. Germline CDR1 and CDR2: LNHDA and SQIVND (reference sequence). The V gene lost 3 bases and the J gene lost 3 bases, with 13 bases spanning the gap.

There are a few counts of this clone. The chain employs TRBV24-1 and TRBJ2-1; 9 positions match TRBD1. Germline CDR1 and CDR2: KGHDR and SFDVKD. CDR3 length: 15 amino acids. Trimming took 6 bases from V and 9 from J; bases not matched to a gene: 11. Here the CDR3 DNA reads TGTGCCACCAGTTCCGGGACAGGGAATGATGGTGAGCAGTTCTTC. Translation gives CATSSGTGNDGEQFF.

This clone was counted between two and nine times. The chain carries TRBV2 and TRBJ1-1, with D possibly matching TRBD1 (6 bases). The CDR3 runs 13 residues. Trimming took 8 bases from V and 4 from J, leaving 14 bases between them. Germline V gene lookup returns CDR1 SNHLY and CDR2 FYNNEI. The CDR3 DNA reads TGTGCCAGCGTCAGGGGAGAGTTCACTGAAGCTTTCTTT. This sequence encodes CASVRGEFTEAFF.

The CDR3 coding sequence is TGTGCCACCAGCAAATGGCAAGAAGCAGATACGCAGTATTTT. It yields the protein CATSKWQEADTQYF. This chain joins TRBV15 and TRBJ2-3; D is undetermined. The germline V and J ends were trimmed by 4 bases and 4 bases, with 12 bases remaining between them. This CDR3 spans 14 amino acids. CDR1 is LNHNV and CDR2 is YYDKDF in the germline V gene (reference sequence).

In DNA form, the CDR3 reads TGCGCCAGCACCCCCCCGGGGAAAGGGCGCACTGAAGCTTTCTTT. This codes for CASTPPGKGRTEAFF. V and J are TRBV10-2 and TRBJ1-1; no firm D call. Germline values: CDR1 WSHSY, CDR2 SAAADI. V was shortened by 7 bases and J by 4 bases, with 19 bases between the two germline ends. The CDR3 length is 15 residues.

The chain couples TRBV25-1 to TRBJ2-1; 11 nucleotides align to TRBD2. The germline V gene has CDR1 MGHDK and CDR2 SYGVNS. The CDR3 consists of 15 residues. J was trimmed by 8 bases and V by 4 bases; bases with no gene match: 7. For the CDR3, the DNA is TGTGCCAGCAGTGGCGGCGAACTAGCGGGAGATGAGCAGTTCTTC. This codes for CASSGGELAGDEQFF.

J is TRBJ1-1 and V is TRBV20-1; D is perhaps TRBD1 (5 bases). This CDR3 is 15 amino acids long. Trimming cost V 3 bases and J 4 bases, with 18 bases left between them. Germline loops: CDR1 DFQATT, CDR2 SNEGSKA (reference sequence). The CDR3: CSASTPRVRITEAFF. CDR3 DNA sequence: TGCAGTGCTAGTACCCCCAGGGTGAGGATCACTGAAGCTTTCTTT.

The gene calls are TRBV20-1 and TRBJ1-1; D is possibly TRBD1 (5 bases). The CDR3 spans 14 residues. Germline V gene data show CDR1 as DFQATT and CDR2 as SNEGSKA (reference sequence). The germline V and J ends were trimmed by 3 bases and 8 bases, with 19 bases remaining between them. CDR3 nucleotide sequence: TGCAGTGCTAGTTGGCCCGGGGGGACTCTAGAAGCTTTCTTT. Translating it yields CSASWPGGTLEAFF.

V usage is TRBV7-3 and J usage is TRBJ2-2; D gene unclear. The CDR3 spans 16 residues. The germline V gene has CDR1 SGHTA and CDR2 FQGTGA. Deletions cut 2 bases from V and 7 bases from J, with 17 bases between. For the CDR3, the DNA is TGTGCCAGCAGCTTATCATTGGCGGCGAGAGTCGGGGAGCTGTTTTTT. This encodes CASSLSLAARVGELFF.

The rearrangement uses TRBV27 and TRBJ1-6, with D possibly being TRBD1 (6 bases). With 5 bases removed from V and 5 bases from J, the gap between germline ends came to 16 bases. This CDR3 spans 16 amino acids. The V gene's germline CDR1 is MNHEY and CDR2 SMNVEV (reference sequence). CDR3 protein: CASSRGQNRHNSPLHF. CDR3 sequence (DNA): TGTGCCAGCAGTCGCGGACAGAACCGTCATAATTCACCCCTCCACTTT.

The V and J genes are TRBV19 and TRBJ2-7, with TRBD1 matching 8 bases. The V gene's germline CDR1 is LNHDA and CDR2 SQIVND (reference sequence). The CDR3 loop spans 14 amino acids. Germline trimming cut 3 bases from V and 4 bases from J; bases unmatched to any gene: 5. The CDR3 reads CASSIRDRYYEQYF. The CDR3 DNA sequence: TGTGCCAGTAGTATTAGGGACAGGTATTACGAGCAGTACTTC.

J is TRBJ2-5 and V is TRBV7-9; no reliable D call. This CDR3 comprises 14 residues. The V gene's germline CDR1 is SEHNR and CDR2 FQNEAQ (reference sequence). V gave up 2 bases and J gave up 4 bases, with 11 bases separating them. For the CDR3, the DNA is TGTGCCAGCAGCTTATTTAACAGCTTAGAGACCCAGTACTTC. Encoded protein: CASSLFNSLETQYF.

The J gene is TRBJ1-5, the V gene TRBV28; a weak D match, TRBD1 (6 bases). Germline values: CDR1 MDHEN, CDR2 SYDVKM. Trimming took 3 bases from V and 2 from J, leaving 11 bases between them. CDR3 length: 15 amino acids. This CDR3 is CASSLLRGGNQPQHF. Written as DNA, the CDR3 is TGTGCCAGCAGTTTGCTCAGGGGTGGCAATCAGCCCCAGCATTTT.